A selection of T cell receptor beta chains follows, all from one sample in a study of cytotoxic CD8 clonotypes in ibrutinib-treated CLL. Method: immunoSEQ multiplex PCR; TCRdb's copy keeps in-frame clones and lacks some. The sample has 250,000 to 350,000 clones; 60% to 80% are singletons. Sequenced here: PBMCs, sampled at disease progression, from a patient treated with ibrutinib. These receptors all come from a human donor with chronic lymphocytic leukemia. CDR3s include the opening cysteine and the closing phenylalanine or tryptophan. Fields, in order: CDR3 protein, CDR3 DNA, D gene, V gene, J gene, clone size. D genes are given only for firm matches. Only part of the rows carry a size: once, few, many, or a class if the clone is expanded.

CDR3: CSVDVRGVSTDTQYF
DNA: TGCAGCGTTGATGTCAGGGGCGTCAGCACAGATACGCAGTATTTT
D: NA
V: TRBV29-1
J: TRBJ2-3
size: NA

CDR3: CASSQVLNSGNTIYF
DNA: TGCGCCAGCAGCCAAGTGCTTAACTCTGGAAACACCATATATTTT
D: NA
V: TRBV4-1
J: TRBJ1-3
size: NA

CDR3: CASSPSLGQYYGYTF
DNA: TGCGCCAGCAGCCCGAGCTTAGGTCAGTACTATGGCTACACCTTC
D: NA
V: TRBV4-3
J: TRBJ1-2
size: once

CDR3: CASSSDPGGKYF
DNA: TGCGCCAGCAGCTCGGACCCCGGAGGGAAGTACTTC
D: NA
V: TRBV5-1
J: TRBJ2-7
size: NA

CDR3: CASSLYTANNEKLFF
DNA: TGTGCCAGCAGTTTATACACAGCCAATAATGAAAAACTGTTTTTT
D: NA
V: TRBV28
J: TRBJ1-4
size: NA

CDR3: CASSSGTDTEAFF
DNA: TGTGCCAGCTCTTCCGGGACAGATACTGAAGCTTTCTTT
D: TRBD1
V: TRBV18
J: TRBJ1-1
size: NA

CDR3: CASTSPNGYTF
DNA: TGTGCCAGCACCTCACCAAATGGCTACACCTTC
D: NA
V: TRBV6-4
J: TRBJ1-2
size: NA

CDR3: CASSLWANTEAFF
DNA: TGTGCCAGCAGCTTATGGGCGAACACTGAAGCTTTCTTT
D: NA
V: TRBV11-2
J: TRBJ1-1
size: NA

CDR3: CASSRESADTQYF
DNA: TGTGCCAGCAGTCGGGAGTCGGCAGATACGCAGTATTTT
D: NA
V: TRBV13
J: TRBJ2-3
size: NA

CDR3: CASSGARTYEQYF
DNA: TGTGCCAGTAGTGGGGCCAGAACCTACGAGCAGTACTTC
D: NA
V: TRBV19
J: TRBJ2-7
size: NA

CDR3: CASTPLRKGGGYTF
DNA: TGTGCCAGCACCCCACTTCGAAAGGGTGGGGGCTACACCTTC
D: NA
V: TRBV6-5
J: TRBJ1-2
size: NA

CDR3: CASSSLTGGTGELFF
DNA: TGCGCCAGCAGCTCTCTGACAGGGGGGACCGGGGAGCTGTTTTTT
D: TRBD1
V: TRBV5-1
J: TRBJ2-2
size: once

CDR3: CASSLSLGENYEQYF
DNA: TGTGCCAGCAGCCTATCACTTGGGGAGAACTACGAGCAGTACTTC
D: NA
V: TRBV11-2
J: TRBJ2-7
size: NA

CDR3: CASSFTRGQIETQYF
DNA: TGTGCCAGCAGCTTCACTAGGGGGCAGATTGAGACCCAGTACTTC
D: TRBD1
V: TRBV7-9
J: TRBJ2-5
size: NA

CDR3: CASSPRDRETNEKLFF
DNA: TGCGCCAGCAGCCCTCGGGACAGGGAAACTAATGAAAAACTGTTTTTT
D: TRBD1
V: TRBV4-1
J: TRBJ1-4
size: NA

CDR3: CASSSTGGVRSGANVLTF
DNA: TGCGCCAGCAGCTCGACAGGGGGCGTTAGGTCTGGGGCCAACGTCCTGACTTTC
D: TRBD1
V: TRBV5-1
J: TRBJ2-6
size: NA

CDR3: CASSQAGEQFF
DNA: TGCGCCAGCAGCCAAGCGGGAGAGCAGTTCTTC
D: NA
V: TRBV4-3
J: TRBJ2-1
size: NA

CDR3: CASSLPAYEQYF
DNA: TGTGCCAGCAGCTTACCAGCTTACGAGCAGTACTTC
D: NA
V: TRBV7-2
J: TRBJ2-7
size: NA

CDR3: CASSLFGGTGNEQFF
DNA: TGTGCCAGCAGCTTATTCGGCGGGACAGGCAATGAGCAGTTCTTC
D: TRBD1
V: TRBV11-2
J: TRBJ2-1
size: NA

CDR3: CASSPGLGPGELFF
DNA: TGCGCCAGCAGCCCCGGACTAGGTCCCGGGGAGCTGTTTTTT
D: TRBD2
V: TRBV4-3
J: TRBJ2-2
size: NA

CDR3: CASSVGGLGEQYF
DNA: TGTGCCAGCAGCGTAGGAGGGCTGGGCGAGCAGTACTTC
D: NA
V: TRBV9
J: TRBJ2-7
size: NA

CDR3: CASSFVNPMTGELFF
DNA: TGTGCCAGCAGCTTTGTCAACCCCATGACCGGGGAGCTGTTTTTT
D: NA
V: TRBV5-6
J: TRBJ2-2
size: NA

CDR3: CSVEDYRGIPGELFF
DNA: TGCAGCGTTGAAGATTACAGGGGGATCCCCGGGGAGCTGTTTTTT
D: TRBD1
V: TRBV29-1
J: TRBJ2-2
size: NA

CDR3: CASSLVGGTGGAGAYEQYF
DNA: TGCGCCAGCAGCTTGGTCGGTGGGACAGGGGGCGCGGGGGCCTACGAGCAGTACTTC
D: TRBD1
V: TRBV5-1
J: TRBJ2-7
size: NA

CDR3: CATQDFSYEQYF
DNA: TGTGCAACACAGGACTTCTCCTACGAGCAGTACTTC
D: NA
V: TRBV7-9
J: TRBJ2-7
size: NA

CDR3: CASSTRLANQDGYTF
DNA: TGTGCCAGCAGCACTCGACTAGCCAACCAGGATGGCTACACCTTC
D: NA
V: TRBV7-9
J: TRBJ1-2
size: few

CDR3: CASSYSRRNNEQFF
DNA: TGTGCCAGCAGTTACTCGAGACGGAACAATGAGCAGTTCTTC
D: NA
V: TRBV6-5
J: TRBJ2-1
size: NA

CDR3: CASSPGPGGLMNTGELFF
DNA: TGCGCCAGCAGCCCCGGTCCGGGGGGTCTGATGAACACCGGGGAGCTGTTTTTT
D: TRBD2
V: TRBV5-1
J: TRBJ2-2
size: NA

CDR3: CASSERGQGFANGYTF
DNA: TGTGCCAGCAGTGAAAGGGGACAGGGGTTCGCAAATGGCTACACCTTC
D: TRBD1
V: TRBV2
J: TRBJ1-2
size: NA

CDR3: CASSLVSEKLFF
DNA: TGTGCCAGCAGCTTGGTATCTGAAAAACTGTTTTTT
D: NA
V: TRBV5-8
J: TRBJ1-4
size: NA

CDR3: CSPANGGTQYF
DNA: TGCAGCCCTGCCAACGGCGGTACGCAGTATTTT
D: NA
V: TRBV29-1
J: TRBJ2-3
size: NA

CDR3: CASSQIGGNTEAFF
DNA: TGTGCCAGCAGTCAAATCGGAGGGAACACTGAAGCTTTCTTT
D: NA
V: TRBV7-9
J: TRBJ1-1
size: many

CDR3: CASSLSQAVGELFF
DNA: TGTGCCAGCAGCTTAAGTCAAGCGGTAGGGGAGCTGTTTTTT
D: NA
V: TRBV11-3
J: TRBJ2-2
size: NA

CDR3: CASSSGSWGDTQYF
DNA: TGTGCCAGCAGCTCCGGGTCTTGGGGAGATACGCAGTATTTT
D: NA
V: TRBV11-2
J: TRBJ2-3
size: NA

CDR3: CRTQGIEAFF
DNA: TGCAGGACGCAAGGGATTGAAGCTTTCTTT
D: NA
V: TRBV20-1
J: TRBJ1-1
size: NA

CDR3: CASSQEPGVGEKLFF
DNA: TGCGCCAGCAGCCAAGAACCAGGGGTAGGGGAAAAACTGTTTTTT
D: NA
V: TRBV4-3
J: TRBJ1-4
size: NA

CDR3: CASSVQGSYGNTIYF
DNA: TGTGCCAGCAGCGTACAGGGATCCTATGGAAACACCATATATTTT
D: NA
V: TRBV9
J: TRBJ1-3
size: NA

CDR3: CASSQAPLGAYEQYF
DNA: TGCGCCAGCAGCCAAGCTCCGCTCGGTGCTTACGAGCAGTACTTC
D: NA
V: TRBV4-3
J: TRBJ2-7
size: NA

CDR3: CASSQAGFQPQHF
DNA: TGTGCCAGCAGCCAAGCAGGGTTTCAGCCCCAGCATTTT
D: NA
V: TRBV4-2
J: TRBJ1-5
size: NA

CDR3: CASSRSVEQYF
DNA: TGTGCCAGCAGCAGATCGGTGGAGCAGTACTTC
D: NA
V: TRBV7-2
J: TRBJ2-7
size: few

CDR3: CASSLGLTRDRTNNEQFF
DNA: TGTGCCAGCAGCTTGGGGTTGACCCGGGACAGGACGAACAATGAGCAGTTCTTC
D: TRBD1
V: TRBV7-9
J: TRBJ2-1
size: NA

CDR3: CAGSTGRGHEQYF
DNA: TGTGCCGGCAGTACGGGCCGAGGCCACGAGCAGTACTTC
D: NA
V: TRBV27
J: TRBJ2-7
size: once

CDR3: CASSPGSSSFKTGELFF
DNA: TGTGCCAGCTCACCAGGGAGTTCTTCATTTAAAACCGGGGAGCTGTTTTTT
D: NA
V: TRBV18
J: TRBJ2-2
size: many

CDR3: CASSLANSVRGNYIQYF
DNA: TGTGCCAGCAGCTTGGCGAATAGTGTTCGGGGTAACTACATTCAGTACTTC
D: NA
V: TRBV5-6
J: TRBJ2-4
size: NA

CDR3: CASSIRGSGTQYF
DNA: TGTGCCAGTAGTATCCGGGGAAGTGGGACCCAGTACTTC
D: NA
V: TRBV19
J: TRBJ2-5
size: NA

CDR3: CATSVRQSYEQYF
DNA: TGTGCCACCAGCGTCCGCCAGAGCTACGAGCAGTACTTC
D: NA
V: TRBV15
J: TRBJ2-7
size: NA

CDR3: CASSGPLGANVLTF
DNA: TGTGCCAGCAGCGGCCCCCTTGGGGCCAACGTCCTGACTTTC
D: NA
V: TRBV9
J: TRBJ2-6
size: few

CDR3: CASSWTPQSTDTQYF
DNA: TGTGCCAGCAGTTGGACCCCTCAAAGCACAGATACGCAGTATTTT
D: NA
V: TRBV28
J: TRBJ2-3
size: NA

CDR3: CASSIRADRYEQYF
DNA: TGTGCCAGTAGTATACGAGCGGACCGCTACGAGCAGTACTTC
D: NA
V: TRBV19
J: TRBJ2-7
size: few

CDR3: CATSRDYWGLGSQETQYF
DNA: TGTGCCACCAGCAGAGATTATTGGGGTTTGGGCTCTCAAGAGACCCAGTACTTC
D: NA
V: TRBV15
J: TRBJ2-5
size: NA

CDR3: CASSLAGIQETQYF
DNA: TGCGCCAGCAGCTTGGCAGGGATTCAAGAGACCCAGTACTTC
D: NA
V: TRBV5-1
J: TRBJ2-5
size: NA

CDR3: CASSSEAYTEAFF
DNA: TGTGCCAGCAGCTCGGAGGCATACACTGAAGCTTTCTTT
D: NA
V: TRBV7-2
J: TRBJ1-1
size: NA

CDR3: CASSLTHTEAFF
DNA: TGTGCCAGCAGCCTAACACACACTGAAGCTTTCTTT
D: NA
V: TRBV9
J: TRBJ1-1
size: NA